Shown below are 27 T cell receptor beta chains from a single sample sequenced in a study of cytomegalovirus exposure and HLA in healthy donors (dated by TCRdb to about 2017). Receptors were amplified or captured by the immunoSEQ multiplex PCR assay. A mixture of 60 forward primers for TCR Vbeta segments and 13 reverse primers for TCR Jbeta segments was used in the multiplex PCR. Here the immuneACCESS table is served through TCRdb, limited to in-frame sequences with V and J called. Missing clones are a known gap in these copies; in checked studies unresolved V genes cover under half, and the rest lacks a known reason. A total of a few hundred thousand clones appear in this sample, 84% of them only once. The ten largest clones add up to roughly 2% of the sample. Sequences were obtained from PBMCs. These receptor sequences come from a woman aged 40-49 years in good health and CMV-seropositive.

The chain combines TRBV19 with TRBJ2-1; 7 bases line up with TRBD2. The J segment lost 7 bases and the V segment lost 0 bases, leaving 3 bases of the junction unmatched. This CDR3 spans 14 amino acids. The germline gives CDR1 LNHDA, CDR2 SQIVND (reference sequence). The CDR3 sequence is CASSIDHGGNEQFF. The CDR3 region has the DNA TGTGCCAGTAGTATAGACCACGGGGGGAATGAGCAGTTCTTC.

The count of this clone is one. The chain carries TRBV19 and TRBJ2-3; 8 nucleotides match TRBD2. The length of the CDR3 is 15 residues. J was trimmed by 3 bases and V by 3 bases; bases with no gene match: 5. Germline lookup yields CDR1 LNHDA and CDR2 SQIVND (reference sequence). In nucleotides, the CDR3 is TGTGCCAGTAGTATCGGGAGGGCCACGACAGATACGCAGTATTTT. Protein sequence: CASSIGRATTDTQYF.

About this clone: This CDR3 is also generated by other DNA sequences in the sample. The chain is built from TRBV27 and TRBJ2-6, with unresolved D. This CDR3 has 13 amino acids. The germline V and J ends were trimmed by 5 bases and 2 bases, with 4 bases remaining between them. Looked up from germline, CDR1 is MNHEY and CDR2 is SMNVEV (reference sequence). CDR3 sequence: CASSPAGANVLTF. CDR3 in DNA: TGTGCCAGCAGTCCGGCTGGGGCCAACGTCCTGACTTTC.

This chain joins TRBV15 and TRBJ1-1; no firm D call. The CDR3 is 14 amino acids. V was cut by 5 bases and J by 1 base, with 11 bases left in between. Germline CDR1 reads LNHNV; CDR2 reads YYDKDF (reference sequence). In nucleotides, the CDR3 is TGTGCCACCAGCCCCAGGTCCGAGAACACTGAAGCTTTCTTT. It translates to CATSPRSENTEAFF.

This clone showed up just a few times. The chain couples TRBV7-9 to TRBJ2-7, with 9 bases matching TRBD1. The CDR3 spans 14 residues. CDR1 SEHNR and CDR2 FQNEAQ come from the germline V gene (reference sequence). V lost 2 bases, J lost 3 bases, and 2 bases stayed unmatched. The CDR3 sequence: CASSLKGQGYEQYF. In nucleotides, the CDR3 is TGTGCCAGCAGCTTAAAGGGACAGGGCTACGAGCAGTACTTC.

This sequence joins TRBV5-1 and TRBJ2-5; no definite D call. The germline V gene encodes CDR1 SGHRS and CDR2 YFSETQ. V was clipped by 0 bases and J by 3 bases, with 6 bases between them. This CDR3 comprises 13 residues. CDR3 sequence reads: CASSLAEKETQYF. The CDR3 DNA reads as TGCGCCAGCAGCTTGGCAGAAAAAGAGACCCAGTACTTC.

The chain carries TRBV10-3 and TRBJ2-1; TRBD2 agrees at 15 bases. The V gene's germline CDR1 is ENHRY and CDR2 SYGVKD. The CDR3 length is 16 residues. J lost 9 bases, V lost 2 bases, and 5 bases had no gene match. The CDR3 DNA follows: TGTGCCATCAGTGAGGGACTAGCGGGAGGGATTACTGAGCAGTTCTTC. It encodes CAISEGLAGGITEQFF.

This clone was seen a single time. The CDR3, as DNA: TGTGCCAGCAGCCCCCCCGGTAACTCTGGGGCCAACGTCCTGACTTTC. Its translation: CASSPPGNSGANVLTF. This chain links TRBV9 with TRBJ2-6; D is undetermined. This CDR3 contains 16 residues. Germline CDR1 SGDLS, CDR2 YYNGEE. The V and J ends lost 4 bases and 0 bases respectively, with 11 bases between them. Combining the CDR3 with reference TRBV9 and TRBJ2-6 gives the whole variable domain DSGVTQTPKHLITATGQRVTLRCSPRSGDLSVYWYQQSLDQGLQFLIQYYNGEERAKGNILERFSAQQFPDLHSELNLSSLELGDSALYFCASSPPGNSGANVLTFGAGSRLTVL.

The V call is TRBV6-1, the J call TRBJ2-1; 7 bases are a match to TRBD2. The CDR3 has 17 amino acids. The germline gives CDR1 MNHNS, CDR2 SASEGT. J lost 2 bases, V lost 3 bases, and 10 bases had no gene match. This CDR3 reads CASSDVGSGGAYNEQFF. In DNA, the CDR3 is TGTGCCAGCAGTGATGTTGGATCGGGGGGAGCCTACAATGAGCAGTTCTTC.

CDR3 coding DNA: TGTGCCAGCAGCGCATCCCGGGCAGGCGGGGACTATGGCTACACCTTC. This translates into CASSASRAGGDYGYTF. The gene calls are TRBV9 and TRBJ1-2; D gene ambiguous. This CDR3 region has 16 residues. V lost 3 bases and J lost 3, with 18 bases in between. Germline V gene data show CDR1 as SGDLS and CDR2 as YYNGEE.

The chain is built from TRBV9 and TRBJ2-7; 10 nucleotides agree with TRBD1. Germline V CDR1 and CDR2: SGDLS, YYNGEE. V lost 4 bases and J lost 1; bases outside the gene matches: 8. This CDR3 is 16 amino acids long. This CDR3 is CASSPGTGASSYEQYF. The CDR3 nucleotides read TGTGCCAGCAGCCCAGGGACAGGGGCCTCTTCCTACGAGCAGTACTTC.

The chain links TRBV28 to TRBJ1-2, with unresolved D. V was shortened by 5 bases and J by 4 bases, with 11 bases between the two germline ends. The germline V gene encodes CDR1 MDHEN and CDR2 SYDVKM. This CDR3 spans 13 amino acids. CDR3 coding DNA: TGTGCCAGCAGTCAACCCGAGTCCTATGGCTACACCTTC. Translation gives CASSQPESYGYTF.

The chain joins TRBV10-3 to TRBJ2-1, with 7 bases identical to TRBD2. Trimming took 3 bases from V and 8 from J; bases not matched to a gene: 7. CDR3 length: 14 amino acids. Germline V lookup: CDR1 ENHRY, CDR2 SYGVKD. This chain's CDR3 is CAISDSGKGYEQFF. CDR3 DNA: TGTGCCATCAGTGACAGCGGGAAGGGATATGAGCAGTTCTTC.

The CDR3 region is CASSDGQGRLGYTF. The CDR3 DNA reads as TGTGCCAGCAGTGACGGACAGGGACGCCTCGGCTACACCTTC. This chain links TRBV25-1 with TRBJ1-2; TRBD1 matches 8 bases. Trimming cost V 3 bases and J 8 bases; bases outside gene matches: 8. Germline V CDR1 and CDR2: MGHDK, SYGVNS. The CDR3 totals 14 residues.

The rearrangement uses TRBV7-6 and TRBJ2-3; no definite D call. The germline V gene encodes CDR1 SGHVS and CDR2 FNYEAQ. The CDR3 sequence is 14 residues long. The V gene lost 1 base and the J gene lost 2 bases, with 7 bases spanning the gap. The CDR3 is CASSLGLITDTQYF. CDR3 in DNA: TGTGCCAGCAGCTTAGGACTTATCACAGATACGCAGTATTTT.

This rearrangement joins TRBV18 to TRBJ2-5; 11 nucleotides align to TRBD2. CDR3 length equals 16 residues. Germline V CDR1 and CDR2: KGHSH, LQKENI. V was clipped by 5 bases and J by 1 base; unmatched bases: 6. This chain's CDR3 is CASSSGTSGIQETQYF. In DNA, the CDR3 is TGTGCCAGCTCATCCGGGACTAGCGGCATCCAAGAGACCCAGTACTTC.

CDR3 protein: CASSVGGINTEAFF. The CDR3, as DNA: TGTGCCAGCAGCGTAGGAGGGATCAACACTGAAGCTTTCTTT. The rearrangement uses TRBV9 and TRBJ1-1; D remains unclear. This CDR3 is built from 14 residues. Germline V CDR1 and CDR2: SGDLS, YYNGEE. V was pared by 0 bases and J by 2 bases, with 8 bases between.

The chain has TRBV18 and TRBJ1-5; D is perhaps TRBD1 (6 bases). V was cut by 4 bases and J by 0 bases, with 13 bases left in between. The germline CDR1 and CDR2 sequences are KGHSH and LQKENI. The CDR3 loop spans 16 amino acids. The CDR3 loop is CASSQGTTNSNQPQHF. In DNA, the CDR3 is TGTGCCAGCTCACAAGGGACAACTAATAGCAATCAGCCCCAGCATTTT.

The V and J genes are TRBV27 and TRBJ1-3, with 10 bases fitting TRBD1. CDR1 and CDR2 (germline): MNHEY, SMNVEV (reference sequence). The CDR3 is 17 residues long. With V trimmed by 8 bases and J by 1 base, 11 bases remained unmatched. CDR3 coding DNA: TGTGCCAGCCGGACTACCGGGACAGGGGTGTCTGGAAACACCATATATTTT. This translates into CASRTTGTGVSGNTIYF.

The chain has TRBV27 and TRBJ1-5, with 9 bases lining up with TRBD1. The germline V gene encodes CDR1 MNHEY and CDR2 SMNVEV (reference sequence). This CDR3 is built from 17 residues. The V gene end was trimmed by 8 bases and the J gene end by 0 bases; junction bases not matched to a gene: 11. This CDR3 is CASGGQGPYGSNQPQHF. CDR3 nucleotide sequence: TGTGCCAGCGGGGGACAGGGACCATATGGTAGCAATCAGCCCCAGCATTTT.

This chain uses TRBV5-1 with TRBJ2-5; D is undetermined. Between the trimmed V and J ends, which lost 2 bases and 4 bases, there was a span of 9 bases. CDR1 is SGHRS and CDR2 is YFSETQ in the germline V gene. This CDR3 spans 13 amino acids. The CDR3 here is CASSFPSVETQYF. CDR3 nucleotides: TGCGCCAGCAGCTTTCCGAGTGTAGAGACCCAGTACTTC.

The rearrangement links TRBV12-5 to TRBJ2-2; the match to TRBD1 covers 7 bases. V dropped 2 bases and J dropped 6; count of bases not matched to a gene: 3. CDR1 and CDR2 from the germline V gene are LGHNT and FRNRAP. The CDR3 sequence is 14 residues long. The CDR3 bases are TGTGCTAGTGGTTTGTACGGGACAGCCGGGGAGCTGTTTTTT. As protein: CASGLYGTAGELFF.

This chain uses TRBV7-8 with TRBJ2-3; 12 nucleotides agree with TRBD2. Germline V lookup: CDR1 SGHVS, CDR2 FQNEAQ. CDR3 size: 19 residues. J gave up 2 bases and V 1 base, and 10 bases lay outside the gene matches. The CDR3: CASSLEARGLAGYTDTQYF. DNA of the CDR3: TGTGCCAGCAGCTTAGAGGCCCGCGGACTAGCGGGGTACACAGATACGCAGTATTTT. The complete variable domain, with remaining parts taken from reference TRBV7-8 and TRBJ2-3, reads GAGVSQSPRYKVAKRGQDVALRCDPISGHVSLFWYQQALGQGPEFLTYFQNEAQLDKSGLPSDRFFAERPEGSVSTLKIQRTQQEDSAVYLCASSLEARGLAGYTDTQYFGPGTRLTVL.

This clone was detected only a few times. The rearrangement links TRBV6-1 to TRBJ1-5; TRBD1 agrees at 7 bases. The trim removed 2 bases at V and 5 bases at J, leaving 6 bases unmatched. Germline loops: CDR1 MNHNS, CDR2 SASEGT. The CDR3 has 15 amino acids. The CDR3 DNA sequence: TGTGCCAGCAGTGAAAACAGGGGTTCCCATCAGCCCCAGCATTTT. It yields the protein CASSENRGSHQPQHF.

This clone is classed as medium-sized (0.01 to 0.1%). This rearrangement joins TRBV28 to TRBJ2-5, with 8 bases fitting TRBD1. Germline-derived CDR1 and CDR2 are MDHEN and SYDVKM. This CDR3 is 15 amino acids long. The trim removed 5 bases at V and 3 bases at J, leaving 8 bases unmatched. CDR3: CASSTKDREEETQYF. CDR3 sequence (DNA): TGTGCCAGCAGTACGAAGGACAGGGAGGAAGAGACCCAGTACTTC.

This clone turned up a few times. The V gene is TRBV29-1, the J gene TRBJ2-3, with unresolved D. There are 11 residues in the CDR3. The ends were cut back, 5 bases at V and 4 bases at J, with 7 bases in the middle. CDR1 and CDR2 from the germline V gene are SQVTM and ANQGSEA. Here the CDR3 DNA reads TGCAGCGTTCGAGCTGCAGATACGCAGTATTTT. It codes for CSVRAADTQYF.

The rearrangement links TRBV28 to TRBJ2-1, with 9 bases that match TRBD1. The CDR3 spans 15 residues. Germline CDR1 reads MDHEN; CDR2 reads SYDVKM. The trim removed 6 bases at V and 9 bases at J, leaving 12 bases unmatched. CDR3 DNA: TGTGCCAGCAGCCTTACAGGGGGCACTCTTAGTGAGCAGTTCTTC. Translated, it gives CASSLTGGTLSEQFF.